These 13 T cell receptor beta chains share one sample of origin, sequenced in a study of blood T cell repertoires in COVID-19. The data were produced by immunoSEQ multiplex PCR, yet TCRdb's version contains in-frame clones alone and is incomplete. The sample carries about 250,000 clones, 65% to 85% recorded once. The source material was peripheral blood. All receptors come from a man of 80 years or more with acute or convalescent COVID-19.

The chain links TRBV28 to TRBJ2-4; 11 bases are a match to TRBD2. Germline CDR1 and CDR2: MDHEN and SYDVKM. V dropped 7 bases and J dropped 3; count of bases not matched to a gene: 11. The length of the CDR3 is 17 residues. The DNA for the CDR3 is TGTGCCAGCACCCCTTGGGTAGCGGGGGGGGACAAAAACATTCAGTACTTC. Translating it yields CASTPWVAGGDKNIQYF.

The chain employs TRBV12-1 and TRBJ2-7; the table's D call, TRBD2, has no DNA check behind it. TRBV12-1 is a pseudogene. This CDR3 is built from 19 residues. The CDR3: CASSFATAGIHSENYEQYF. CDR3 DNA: TGTGCCAGCAGCTTTGCGACTGCGGGTATTCATAGCGAAAATTACGAGCAGTACTTC.

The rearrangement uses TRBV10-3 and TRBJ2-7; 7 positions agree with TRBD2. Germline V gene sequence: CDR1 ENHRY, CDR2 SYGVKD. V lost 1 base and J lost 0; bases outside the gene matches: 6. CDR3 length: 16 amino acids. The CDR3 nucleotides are TGTGCCATCAGTGAGTTGGGGGAGGGCCCCTCCTACGAGCAGTACTTC. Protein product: CAISELGEGPSYEQYF.

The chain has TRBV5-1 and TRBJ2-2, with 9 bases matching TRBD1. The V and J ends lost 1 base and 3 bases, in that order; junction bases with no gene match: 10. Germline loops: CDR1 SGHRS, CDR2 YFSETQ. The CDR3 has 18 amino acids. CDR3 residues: CASSLRQTGGQDTGELFF. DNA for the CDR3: TGCGCCAGCAGCTTGCGGCAGACAGGGGGGCAAGACACCGGGGAGCTGTTTTTT.

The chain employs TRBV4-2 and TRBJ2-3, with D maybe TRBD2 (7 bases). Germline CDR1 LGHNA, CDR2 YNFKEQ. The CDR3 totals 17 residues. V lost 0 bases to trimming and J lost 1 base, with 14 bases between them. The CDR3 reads CASSQDLAGAGTDTQYF. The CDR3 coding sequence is TGTGCCAGCAGCCAAGATCTGGCGGGGGCCGGCACAGATACGCAGTATTTT.

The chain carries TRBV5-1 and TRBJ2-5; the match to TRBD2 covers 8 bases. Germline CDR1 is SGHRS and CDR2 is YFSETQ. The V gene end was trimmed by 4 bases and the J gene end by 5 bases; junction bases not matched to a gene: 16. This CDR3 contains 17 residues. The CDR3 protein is CASSLWGTGGASETQYF. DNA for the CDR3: TGCGCCAGCAGCCTTTGGGGAACCGGGGGGGCCTCGGAGACCCAGTACTTC.

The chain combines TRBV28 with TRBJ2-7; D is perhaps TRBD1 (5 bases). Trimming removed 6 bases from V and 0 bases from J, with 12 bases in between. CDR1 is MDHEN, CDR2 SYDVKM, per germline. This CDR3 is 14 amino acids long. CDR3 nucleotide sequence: TGTGCCAGCAGGATGGAACAGGCCTCCTACGAGCAGTACTTC. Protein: CASRMEQASYEQYF.

CDR3 sequence reads: CASSVERGKYTF. The CDR3 region has the DNA TGTGCCAGCAGCGTAGAGCGGGGGAAGTACACCTTC. The gene calls are TRBV9 and TRBJ1-2; maybe TRBD1 (5 bases). CDR3 length equals 12 residues. Germline CDR1 and CDR2: SGDLS and YYNGEE. The germline V and J ends were trimmed by 0 bases and 11 bases, with 11 bases remaining between them.

As DNA, the CDR3 is TGTGCCAGCAGCTTAATCGGCTACGAGCAGTACTTC. It is translated as CASSLIGYEQYF. V and J are TRBV7-2 and TRBJ2-7; D gene unclear. Trimming took 2 bases from V and 3 from J, leaving 5 bases between them. The CDR3 is made up of 12 amino acids. Germline V gives CDR1 SGHTA, CDR2 FQGNSA.

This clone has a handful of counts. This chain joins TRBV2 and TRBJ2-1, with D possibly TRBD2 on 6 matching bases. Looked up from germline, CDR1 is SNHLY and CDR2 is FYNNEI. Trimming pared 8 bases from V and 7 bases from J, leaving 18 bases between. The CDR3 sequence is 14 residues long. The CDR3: CASWVGLGVNEQFF. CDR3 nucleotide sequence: TGTGCCAGCTGGGTGGGACTCGGCGTAAATGAGCAGTTCTTC.

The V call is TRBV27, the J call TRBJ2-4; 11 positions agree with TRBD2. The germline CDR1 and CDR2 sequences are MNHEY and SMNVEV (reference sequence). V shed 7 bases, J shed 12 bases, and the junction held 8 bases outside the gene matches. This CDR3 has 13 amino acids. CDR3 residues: CASTSLAGGPQYF. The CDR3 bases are TGTGCCAGCACGAGCCTAGCGGGAGGACCTCAGTACTTC.

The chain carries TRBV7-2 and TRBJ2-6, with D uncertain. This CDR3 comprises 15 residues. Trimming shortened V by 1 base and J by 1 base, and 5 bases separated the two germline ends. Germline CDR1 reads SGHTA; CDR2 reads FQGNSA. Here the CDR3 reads CASSLVYSGANVLTF. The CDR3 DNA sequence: TGTGCCAGCAGCTTAGTGTATTCTGGGGCCAACGTCCTGACTTTC.

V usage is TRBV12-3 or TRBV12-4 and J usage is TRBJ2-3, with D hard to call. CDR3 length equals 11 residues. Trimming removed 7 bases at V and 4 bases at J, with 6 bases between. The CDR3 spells CASKRSDTQYF. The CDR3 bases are TGTGCCAGCAAGAGGTCAGATACGCAGTATTTT.